This TCR beta chain was identified in a study of cytomegalovirus exposure and HLA in healthy donors. Study observations and caveats: Sequencing likely generated an artifact that appeared as a cluster of highly shared sequence variants. Common viral pathogens seemed to be connected with several of the most significant clusters, according to a later analysis. It was assumed in the presence/absence analyses that sequencing depth was roughly uniform across donors. Association of some 18,000 TCR beta sequences with HLA alleles was found at 0.05 false discovery rate in a later analysis.

Germline V gene lookup returns CDR1 MNHNY and CDR2 SVGAGI (reference sequence). This CDR3 comprises 16 residues. A word on this clone: Its target is not known.

The PCR used 60 Vbeta and 13 Jbeta primers. TCRdb keeps only in-frame clones here, not all; method: immunoSEQ multiplex PCR. In the table there are 200,000 to 250,000 clones, approximately 80% of which are singletons. The origin of this receptor is a middle-aged woman in good health and CMV-seronegative. V gene TRBV6-6 combines with J gene TRBJ2-5; D perhaps matches TRBD1 (6 bases). The last part of the DNA fits TRBJ2-7 better; the J call may be wrong. Sequencing was carried out using PBMCs. DNA for the CDR3: TGTGCCAGCAGTCCCCGGGACAAACGTTTCGCCTACGAGCAGTACTTC. This codes for CASSPRDKRFAYEQYF.